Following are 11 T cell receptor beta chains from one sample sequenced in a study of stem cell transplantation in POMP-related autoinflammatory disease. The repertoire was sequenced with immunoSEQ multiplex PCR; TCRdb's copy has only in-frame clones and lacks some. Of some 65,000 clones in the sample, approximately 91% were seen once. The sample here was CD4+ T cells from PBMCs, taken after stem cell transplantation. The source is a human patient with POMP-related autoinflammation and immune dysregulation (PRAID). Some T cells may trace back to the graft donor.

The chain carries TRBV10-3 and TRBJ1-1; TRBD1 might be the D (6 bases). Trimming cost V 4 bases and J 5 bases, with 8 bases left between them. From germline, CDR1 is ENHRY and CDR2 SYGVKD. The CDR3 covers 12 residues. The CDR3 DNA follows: TGTGCCATCAGTGCGAGGGGGACTGAAGCTTTCTTT. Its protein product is CAISARGTEAFF.

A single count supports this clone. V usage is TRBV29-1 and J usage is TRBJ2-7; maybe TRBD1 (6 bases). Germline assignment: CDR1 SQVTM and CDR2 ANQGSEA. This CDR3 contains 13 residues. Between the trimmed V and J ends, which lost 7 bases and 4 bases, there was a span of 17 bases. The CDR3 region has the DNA TGCAGCGCCAGGGGAAACTATGGGTACGAGCAGTACTTC. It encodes CSARGNYGYEQYF.

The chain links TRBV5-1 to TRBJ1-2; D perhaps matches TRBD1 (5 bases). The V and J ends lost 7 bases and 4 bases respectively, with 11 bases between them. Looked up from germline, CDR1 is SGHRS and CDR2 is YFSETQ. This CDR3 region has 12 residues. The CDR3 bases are TGCGCCAGCGGACCAGGGCCCTATGGCTACACCTTC. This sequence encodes CASGPGPYGYTF.

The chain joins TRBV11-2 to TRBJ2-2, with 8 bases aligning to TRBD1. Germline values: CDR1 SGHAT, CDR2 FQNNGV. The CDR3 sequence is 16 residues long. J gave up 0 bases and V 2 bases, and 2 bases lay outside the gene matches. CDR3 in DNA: TGTGCCAGCAGCTTATGGACAGGGACGAACACCGGGGAGCTGTTTTTT. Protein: CASSLWTGTNTGELFF.

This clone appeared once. CDR3: CATGQGSNTGELFF. In DNA, the CDR3 is TGTGCCACCGGACAGGGTTCGAACACCGGGGAGCTGTTTTTT. This chain links TRBV2 with TRBJ2-2; TRBD1 matches at 8 bases. V was clipped by 10 bases and J by 0 bases; unmatched bases: 4. This CDR3 contains 14 residues. Germline values: CDR1 SNHLY, CDR2 FYNNEI.

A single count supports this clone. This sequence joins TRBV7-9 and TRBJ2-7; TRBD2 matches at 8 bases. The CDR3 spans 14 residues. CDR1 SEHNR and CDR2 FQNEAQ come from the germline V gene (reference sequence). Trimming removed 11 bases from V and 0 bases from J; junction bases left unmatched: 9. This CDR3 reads CASLSGESSYEQYF. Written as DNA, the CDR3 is TGTGCCTCTCTTAGCGGGGAAAGCTCCTACGAGCAGTACTTC.

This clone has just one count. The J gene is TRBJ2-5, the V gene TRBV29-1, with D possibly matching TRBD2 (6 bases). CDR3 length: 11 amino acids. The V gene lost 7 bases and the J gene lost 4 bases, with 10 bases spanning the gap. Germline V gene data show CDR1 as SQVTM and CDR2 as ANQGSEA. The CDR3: CSAMGGETQYF. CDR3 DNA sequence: TGCAGCGCAATGGGAGGAGAGACCCAGTACTTC.

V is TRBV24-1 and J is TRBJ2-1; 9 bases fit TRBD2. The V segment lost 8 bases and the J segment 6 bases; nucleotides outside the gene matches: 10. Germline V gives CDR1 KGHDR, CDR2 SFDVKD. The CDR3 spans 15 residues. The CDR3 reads CATTPTSGQLNEQFF. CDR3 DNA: TGTGCCACCACCCCGACTAGCGGCCAACTCAATGAGCAGTTCTTC.

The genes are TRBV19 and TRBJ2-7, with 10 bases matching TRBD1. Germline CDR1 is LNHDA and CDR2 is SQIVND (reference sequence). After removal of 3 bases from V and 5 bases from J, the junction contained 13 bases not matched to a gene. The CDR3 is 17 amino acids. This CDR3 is CASSILMTGTGVDEQYF. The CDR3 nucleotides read TGTGCCAGTAGTATCCTAATGACCGGGACAGGGGTCGACGAGCAGTACTTC.

The CDR3 is CASSLAVGTNEKLFF. CDR3 DNA: TGCGCCAGCAGCTTGGCCGTAGGAACTAATGAAAAACTGTTTTTT. The chain links TRBV5-1 to TRBJ1-4; D gene unclear. CDR3 length: 15 residues. The germline V and J ends were trimmed by 0 bases and 1 base, with 7 bases remaining between them. Germline values: CDR1 SGHRS, CDR2 YFSETQ.

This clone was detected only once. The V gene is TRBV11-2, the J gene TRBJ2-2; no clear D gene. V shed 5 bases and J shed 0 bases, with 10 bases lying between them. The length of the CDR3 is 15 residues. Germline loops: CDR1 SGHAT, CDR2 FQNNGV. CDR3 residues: CASSPRSSNTGELFF. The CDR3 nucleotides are TGTGCCAGCAGCCCCCGCTCTTCGAACACCGGGGAGCTGTTTTTT.